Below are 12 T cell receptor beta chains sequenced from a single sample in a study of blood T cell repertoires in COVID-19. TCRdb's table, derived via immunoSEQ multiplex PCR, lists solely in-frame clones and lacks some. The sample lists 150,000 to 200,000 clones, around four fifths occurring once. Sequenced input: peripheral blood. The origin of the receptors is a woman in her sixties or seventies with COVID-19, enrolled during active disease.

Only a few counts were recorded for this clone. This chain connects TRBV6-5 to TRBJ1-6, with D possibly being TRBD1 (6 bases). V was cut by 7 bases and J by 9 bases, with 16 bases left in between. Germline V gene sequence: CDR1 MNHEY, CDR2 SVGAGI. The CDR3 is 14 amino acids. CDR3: CASTLGQKSSPLHF. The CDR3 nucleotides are TGTGCCAGCACCTTAGGACAGAAGAGTTCACCCCTCCACTTT.

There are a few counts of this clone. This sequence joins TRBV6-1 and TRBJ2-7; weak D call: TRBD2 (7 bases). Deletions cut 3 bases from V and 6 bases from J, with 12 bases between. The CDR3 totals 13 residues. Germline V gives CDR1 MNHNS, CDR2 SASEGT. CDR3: CASSDRGGLEQYF. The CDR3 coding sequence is TGTGCCAGCAGTGACAGGGGAGGGCTCGAGCAGTACTTC.

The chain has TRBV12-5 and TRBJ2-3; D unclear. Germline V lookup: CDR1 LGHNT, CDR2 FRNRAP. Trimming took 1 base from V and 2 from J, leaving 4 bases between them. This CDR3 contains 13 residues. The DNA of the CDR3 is TGTGCTAGTGGTTTGGGGCCCACAGATACGCAGTATTTT. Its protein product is CASGLGPTDTQYF.

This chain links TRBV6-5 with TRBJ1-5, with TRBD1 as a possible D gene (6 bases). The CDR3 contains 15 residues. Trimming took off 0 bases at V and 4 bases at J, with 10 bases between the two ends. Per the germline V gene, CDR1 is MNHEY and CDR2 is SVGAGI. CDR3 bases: TGTGCCAGCAGTTACTCGAAGGGGGGGAATCAGCCCCAGCATTTT. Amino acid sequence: CASSYSKGGNQPQHF.

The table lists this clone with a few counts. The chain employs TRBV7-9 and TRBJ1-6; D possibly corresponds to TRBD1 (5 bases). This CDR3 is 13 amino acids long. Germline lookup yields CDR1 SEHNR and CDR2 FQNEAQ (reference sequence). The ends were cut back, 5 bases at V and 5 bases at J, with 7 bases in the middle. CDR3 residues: CASSDSNNSPLHF. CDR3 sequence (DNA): TGTGCCAGCAGCGACAGTAATAATTCACCCCTCCACTTT. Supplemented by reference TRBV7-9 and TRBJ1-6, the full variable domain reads DTGVSQNPRHKITKRGQNVTFRCDPISEHNRLYWYRQTLGQGPEFLTYFQNEAQLEKSRLLSDRFSAERPKGSFSTLEIQRTEQGDSAMYLCASSDSNNSPLHFGNGTRLTVT.

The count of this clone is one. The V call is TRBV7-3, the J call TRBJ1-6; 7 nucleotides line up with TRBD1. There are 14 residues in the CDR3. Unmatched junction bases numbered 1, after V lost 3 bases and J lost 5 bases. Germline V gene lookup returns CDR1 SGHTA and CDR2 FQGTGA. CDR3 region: CASSLTGNNSPLHF. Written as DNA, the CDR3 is TGTGCCAGCAGCTTGACAGGGAATAATTCACCCCTCCACTTT.

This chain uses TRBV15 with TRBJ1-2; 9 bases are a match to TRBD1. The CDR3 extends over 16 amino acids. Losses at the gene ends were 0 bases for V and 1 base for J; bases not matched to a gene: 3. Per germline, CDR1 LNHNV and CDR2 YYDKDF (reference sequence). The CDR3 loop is CATSRDQGQGNYGYTF. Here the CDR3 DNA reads TGTGCCACCAGCAGAGATCAGGGACAGGGTAACTATGGCTACACCTTC.

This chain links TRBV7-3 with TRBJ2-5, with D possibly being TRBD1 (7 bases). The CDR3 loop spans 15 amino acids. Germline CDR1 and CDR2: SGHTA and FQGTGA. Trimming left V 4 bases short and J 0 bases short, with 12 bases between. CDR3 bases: TGTGCCAGCAGCTCGCAGGGGGGATACCAAGAGACCCAGTACTTC. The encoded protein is CASSSQGGYQETQYF.

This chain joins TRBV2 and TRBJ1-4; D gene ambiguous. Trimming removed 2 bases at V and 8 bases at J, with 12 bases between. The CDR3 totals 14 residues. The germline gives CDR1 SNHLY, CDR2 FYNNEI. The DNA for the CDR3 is TGTGCCAGCAGTGAATGGGGAGCGGGGGAAAAACTGTTTTTT. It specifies CASSEWGAGEKLFF. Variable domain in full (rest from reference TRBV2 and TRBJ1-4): EPEVTQTPSHQVTQMGQEVILRCVPISNHLYFYWYRQILGQKVEFLVSFYNNEISEKSEIFDDQFSVERPDGSNFTLKIRSTKLEDSAMYFCASSEWGAGEKLFFGSGTQLSVL.

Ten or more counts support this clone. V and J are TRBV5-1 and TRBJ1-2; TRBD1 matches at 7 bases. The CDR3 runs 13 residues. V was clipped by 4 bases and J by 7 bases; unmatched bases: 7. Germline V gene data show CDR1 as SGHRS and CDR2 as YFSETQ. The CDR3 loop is CASSQQGLFGYTF. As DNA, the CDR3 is TGCGCCAGCAGCCAACAGGGGCTCTTTGGCTACACCTTC.

The CDR3 bases are TGTGCCAGCAGTTACTCGAGGCCCAGCTCTGGAAACACCATATATTTT. Translating gives CASSYSRPSSGNTIYF. The J gene is TRBJ1-3, the V gene TRBV6-5; D is ambiguous. Per the germline V gene, CDR1 is MNHEY and CDR2 is SVGAGI. CDR3 size: 16 residues. V dropped 0 bases and J dropped 0 bases, with 9 bases sitting between them.

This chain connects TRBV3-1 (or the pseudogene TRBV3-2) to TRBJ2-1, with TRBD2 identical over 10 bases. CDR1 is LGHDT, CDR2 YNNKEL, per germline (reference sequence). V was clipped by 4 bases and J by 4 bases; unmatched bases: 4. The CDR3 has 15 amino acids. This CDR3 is CASSPELAGYNEQFF. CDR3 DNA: TGTGCCAGCAGCCCGGAACTAGCGGGGTACAATGAGCAGTTCTTC.